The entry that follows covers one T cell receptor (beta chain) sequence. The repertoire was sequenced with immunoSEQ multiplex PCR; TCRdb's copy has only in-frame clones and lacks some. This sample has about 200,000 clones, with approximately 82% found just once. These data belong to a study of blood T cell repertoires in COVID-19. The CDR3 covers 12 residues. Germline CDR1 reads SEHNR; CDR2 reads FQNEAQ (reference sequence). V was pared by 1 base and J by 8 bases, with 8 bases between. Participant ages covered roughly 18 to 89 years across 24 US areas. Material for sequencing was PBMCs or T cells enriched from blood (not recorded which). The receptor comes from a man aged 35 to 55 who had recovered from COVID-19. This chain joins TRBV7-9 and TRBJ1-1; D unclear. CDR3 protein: CASSLETLEAFF. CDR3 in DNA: TGTGCCAGCAGCTTAGAAACTCTAGAAGCTTTCTTT.